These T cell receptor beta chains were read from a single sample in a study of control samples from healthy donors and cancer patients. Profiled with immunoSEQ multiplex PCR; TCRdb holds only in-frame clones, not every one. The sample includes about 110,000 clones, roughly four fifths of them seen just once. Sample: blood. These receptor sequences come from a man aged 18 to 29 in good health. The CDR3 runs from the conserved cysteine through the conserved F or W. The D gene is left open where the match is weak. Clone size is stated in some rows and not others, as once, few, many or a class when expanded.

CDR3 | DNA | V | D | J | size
CASSYSRLRDYEQYF | TGTGCCAGCAGTTACTCTCGGCTGAGGGACTACGAGCAGTACTTC | TRBV6-5 | . | TRBJ2-7 | .
CASSPRTNLAPLHF | TGTGCCAGCAGCCCCCGGACCAATTTGGCACCCCTCCACTTT | TRBV28 | . | TRBJ1-6 | .
CASSVASGGAAYNEQFF | TGTGCCAGCAGCGTAGCTTCCGGGGGGGCCGCCTACAATGAGCAGTTCTTC | TRBV9 | TRBD2 | TRBJ2-1 | once
CASSSDNRETQYF | TGTGCCAGCAGCTCGGACAACCGGGAGACCCAGTACTTC | TRBV7-2 | . | TRBJ2-5 | .
CASSPLGGTALYEQYF | TGTGCCAGCTCACCACTTGGCGGGACAGCACTCTACGAGCAGTACTTC | TRBV18 | . | TRBJ2-7 | .
CASSQKGQGGTRRTQYF | TGCGCCAGCAGCCAAAAAGGACAGGGCGGGACCCGTAGGACCCAGTACTTC | TRBV5-1 | TRBD1 | TRBJ2-5 | .
CASRGSGGSYNEQFF | TGCGCCAGCAGGGGAAGCGGGGGCTCCTACAATGAGCAGTTCTTC | TRBV10-2 | TRBD2 | TRBJ2-1 | .
CASSQDVTGAPYEQYF | TGCGCCAGCAGCCAAGATGTGACAGGGGCCCCCTACGAGCAGTACTTC | TRBV4-3 | TRBD1 | TRBJ2-7 | .
CSVLEGTGGGTEAFF | TGCAGCGTCTTGGAGGGGACAGGGGGCGGCACTGAAGCTTTCTTT | TRBV29-1 | TRBD1 | TRBJ1-1 | .
CATSDFARTGDEKLFF | TGTGCCACCAGTGATTTTGCCAGGACAGGCGATGAAAAACTGTTTTTT | TRBV24-1 | TRBD1 | TRBJ1-4 | .
CASVSGDSQEGQNQPQHF | TGTGCCAGCGTTTCCGGAGACAGCCAAGAGGGACAAAATCAGCCCCAGCATTTT | TRBV21-1 | . | TRBJ1-5 | .
CASSLTGTGFYEQYF | TGTGCCAGCAGCTTGACCGGGACAGGGTTCTACGAGCAGTACTTC | TRBV5-8 | TRBD1 | TRBJ2-7 | .
CASSPSGGRDEQFF | TGTGCCAGCAGTCCTAGCGGGGGGCGGGATGAGCAGTTCTTC | TRBV6-4 | TRBD2 | TRBJ2-1 | .
CASSLTTGGSGANVLTF | TGCGCCAGCAGTTTAACAACAGGGGGCTCTGGGGCCAACGTCCTGACTTTC | TRBV5-1 | TRBD1 | TRBJ2-6 | once
CASSTHFRRETDTQYF | TGTGCCAGCAGTACCCATTTTCGGCGGGAAACAGATACGCAGTATTTT | TRBV28 | . | TRBJ2-3 | .